The 26 T cell receptor beta chains presented below share a single source sample, sequenced in a study of blood T cell repertoires in COVID-19 (dated by TCRdb to the early 2020s). The method behind the library was the immunoSEQ multiplex PCR assay. Sourced from immuneACCESS, this table was stored by TCRdb with only in-frame sequences that have V and J called. A share of the clones is absent; for the studies checked, an unresolved V gene accounts for under half, and the remainder has no known explanation. This sample gives about 98,000 clones in total; over 70% of them show up just once. The top ten constitute roughly 10% of the sample. The sequencing input was peripheral blood. The receptors stem from a woman older than 75 with acute or convalescent COVID-19.

The rearrangement links TRBV11-2 to TRBJ1-2; 10 bases align to TRBD1. V lost 4 bases, J lost 2 bases, and 13 bases stayed unmatched. Looked up from germline, CDR1 is SGHAT and CDR2 is FQNNGV. This CDR3 is 18 amino acids long. The DNA for the CDR3 is TGTGCCAGCAGCTCGCTGCTTGGGACAGGGGTCAAAAACTATGGCTACACCTTC. Translated, it gives CASSSLLGTGVKNYGYTF.

V gene TRBV2 combines with J gene TRBJ1-2; TRBD1 might be the D (5 bases). The V end was cut by 6 bases, the J end by 5 bases, with 13 bases between. Germline V gene lookup returns CDR1 SNHLY and CDR2 FYNNEI. The CDR3 contains 13 residues. The CDR3 sequence is CASSKGWGYGYTF. CDR3 coding DNA: TGTGCCAGCAGCAAGGGGTGGGGATATGGCTACACCTTC.

The CDR3 region has the DNA TGTGCCAGCAGCCAGGACAGGGAGGGCACTGAAGCTTTCTTT. It yields the protein CASSQDREGTEAFF. The chain recombines TRBV11-3 with TRBJ1-1, with 8 positions matching TRBD1. The CDR3 spans 14 residues. V gave up 5 bases and J gave up 4 bases; unmatched junction bases: 6. Germline CDR1 and CDR2: SGHNT and YENEEA.

CDR3: CASSSSGSNNSPLHF. CDR3 DNA sequence: TGTGCCAGCAGTTCCTCAGGGAGTAATAATTCACCCCTCCACTTT. The V and J genes are TRBV6-5 and TRBJ1-6, with a possible D match to TRBD1 (5 bases). V was shortened by 4 bases and J by 5 bases, with 12 bases between the two germline ends. The CDR3 sequence is 15 residues long. Germline CDR1 MNHEY, CDR2 SVGAGI.

There are a few counts of this clone. CDR3 in amino acids: CASSLRTGGDYGYTF. CDR3 DNA sequence: TGTGCCAGCAGTTTACGGACAGGGGGCGACTATGGCTACACCTTC. This chain joins TRBV27 and TRBJ1-2, with 11 bases matching TRBD1. V lost 2 bases, J lost 3 bases, and 2 bases stayed unmatched. Germline CDR1 MNHEY, CDR2 SMNVEV (reference sequence). The CDR3 is 15 amino acids.

Note on this clone: This may stem from a read error, because a much larger clone lies one nucleotide away. J is TRBJ1-1 and V is TRBV5-4; 7 positions match TRBD1. Trimming removed 2 bases from V and 0 bases from J; junction bases left unmatched: 1. This CDR3 contains 14 residues. Germline assignment: CDR1 SGHNT and CDR2 YYREEE (reference sequence). The CDR3 loop reads CASSLQGMNTEAFF. The CDR3 nucleotides read TGTGCCAGCAGCTTACAGGGGATGAACACTGAAGCTTTCTTT.

The chain combines TRBV18 with TRBJ1-2; 10 nucleotides agree with TRBD1. The V gene end was trimmed by 1 base and the J gene end by 0 bases; junction bases not matched to a gene: 5. The length of the CDR3 is 17 residues. From germline, CDR1 is KGHSH and CDR2 LQKENI. The CDR3, as DNA: TGTGCCAGCTCACCACAGCGCGGACAGGGGGCTAACTATGGCTACACCTTC. It yields the protein CASSPQRGQGANYGYTF.

The CDR3 region is CASSLDRVGNTEAFF. CDR3 DNA sequence: TGTGCCAGCAGCTTAGACAGGGTGGGAAACACTGAAGCTTTCTTT. J is TRBJ1-1 and V is TRBV7-2; the D gene is possibly TRBD1 (6 bases). Germline V CDR1 and CDR2: SGHTA, FQGNSA. The CDR3 extends over 15 amino acids. Trimming removed 1 base at V and 2 bases at J, with 11 bases between.

This clone was seen once. The chain combines TRBV7-8 with TRBJ1-5; the D gene is possibly TRBD1 (5 bases). CDR1 is SGHVS and CDR2 is FQNEAQ in the germline V gene. V lost 10 bases and J lost 0, with 13 bases in between. CDR3 length: 14 residues. CDR3 loop: CATRPDNSNQPQHF. CDR3 coding DNA: TGTGCCACCCGTCCGGACAATAGCAATCAGCCCCAGCATTTT.

A single count supports this clone. V usage is TRBV10-3 and J usage is TRBJ2-3; D possibly corresponds to TRBD1 (6 bases). Trimming removed 4 bases from V and 5 bases from J, with 19 bases in between. This CDR3 has 16 residues. Germline lookup yields CDR1 ENHRY and CDR2 SYGVKD. CDR3 coding DNA: TGTGCCATCAGTGGGGGGCGAGGACGTAATGGAGATACGCAGTATTTT. Translated: CAISGGRGRNGDTQYF.

The chain joins TRBV19 to TRBJ1-1; the D is unclear. In germline, CDR1 is LNHDA, CDR2 SQIVND (reference sequence). V lost 5 bases and J 2 bases, leaving 12 bases between the germline ends. The CDR3 is made up of 14 amino acids. CDR3 nucleotide sequence: TGTGCCAGTAGTCCGTCTTTTTATAACACTGAAGCTTTCTTT. It encodes CASSPSFYNTEAFF.

V is TRBV18 and J is TRBJ1-2; TRBD1 matches 9 bases. The trim removed 2 bases at V and 5 bases at J, leaving 9 bases unmatched. The length of the CDR3 is 16 residues. Germline values: CDR1 KGHSH, CDR2 LQKENI. The CDR3 nucleotides read TGTGCCAGCTCACCATCCGGACAGGGGAAGTTGTATGGCTACACCTTC. Encoded protein: CASSPSGQGKLYGYTF.

The rearrangement joins TRBV9 to TRBJ2-5; TRBD2 aligns across 14 bases. Trimming took 4 bases from V and 1 from J; bases not matched to a gene: 3. The germline CDR1 and CDR2 sequences are SGDLS and YYNGEE. There are 16 residues in the CDR3. The DNA for the CDR3 is TGTGCCAGCAGCCGGACTAGCGGGGGGACCCAAGAGACCCAGTACTTC. This encodes CASSRTSGGTQETQYF.

This clone was found a few times. V and J are TRBV6-2 or TRBV6-3 and TRBJ1-2; D gene unclear. This CDR3 region has 16 residues. Germline CDR1 MNHEY, CDR2 SVGEGT. V shed 0 bases and J shed 5 bases, with 16 bases lying between them. CDR3 bases: TGTGCCAGCAGTTACTCGCGGTCTGGGCCGGGGTATGGCTACACCTTC. Its translation: CASSYSRSGPGYGYTF.

This chain links TRBV5-4 with TRBJ1-6; D unresolved. Germline CDR1 and CDR2: SGHNT and YYREEE (reference sequence). V shed 4 bases and J shed 3 bases, with 8 bases lying between them. The CDR3 length is 14 residues. CDR3 residues: CASSQARYNSPLHF. The CDR3 region has the DNA TGTGCCAGCAGCCAAGCCCGCTATAATTCACCCCTCCACTTT.

The CDR3 nucleotides are TGTGCCAGCAGCTTAGACAACAGGGGGGGCACTGAAGCTTTCTTT. Protein sequence: CASSLDNRGGTEAFF. This chain joins TRBV7-2 and TRBJ1-1; 8 bases line up with TRBD1. There are 15 residues in the CDR3. Germline V gene data show CDR1 as SGHTA and CDR2 as FQGNSA. V lost 1 base, J lost 4 bases, and 5 bases stayed unmatched.

The chain couples TRBV3-1 (or the pseudogene TRBV3-2) to TRBJ1-2; D remains ambiguous. Germline V gives CDR1 LGHDT, CDR2 YNNKEL (reference sequence). The length of the CDR3 is 12 residues. V gave up 0 bases and J gave up 8 bases, with 7 bases separating them. CDR3 sequence: CASSQDIRGYTF. DNA of the CDR3: TGTGCCAGCAGCCAAGATATACGGGGCTACACCTTC.

This chain's CDR3 is CASSQPQGTNEKLFF. For the CDR3, the DNA is TGTGCCAGCAGCCAACCTCAGGGGACTAATGAAAAACTGTTTTTT. The chain uses TRBV14 and TRBJ1-4; D may be TRBD1 (6 bases). From germline, CDR1 is SGHDN and CDR2 FVKESK. Trimming cost V 2 bases and J 2 bases, with 9 bases left between them. The CDR3 loop spans 15 amino acids.

The chain combines TRBV6-2 or TRBV6-3 with TRBJ2-3, with TRBD2 identical over 8 bases. Germline V gene sequence: CDR1 MNHEY, CDR2 SVGEGT. CDR3 length: 15 residues. Trimming cost V 2 bases and J 4 bases; bases outside gene matches: 5. The CDR3 nucleotides are TGTGCCAGCAGTTACGGCGGGGGGAGCCCAGATACGCAGTATTTT. Amino acids: CASSYGGGSPDTQYF.

The genes are TRBV5-4 and TRBJ1-2; the match to TRBD1 covers 7 bases. The CDR3 extends over 15 amino acids. J gave up 4 bases and V 4 bases, and 10 bases lay outside the gene matches. CDR1 and CDR2 from the germline V gene are SGHNT and YYREEE (reference sequence). This chain's CDR3 is CASSNPTGSTYGYTF. DNA for the CDR3: TGTGCCAGCAGCAACCCGACAGGGTCAACCTATGGCTACACCTTC.

The chain has TRBV2 and TRBJ1-5; a weak D match, TRBD1 (6 bases). CDR3 length: 16 residues. V dropped 6 bases and J dropped 4 bases, with 19 bases sitting between them. CDR1 is SNHLY and CDR2 is FYNNEI in the germline V gene. CDR3 DNA sequence: TGTGCCAGCAGCGGCGGGGGGGCAGGCCTTAATCAGCCCCAGCATTTT. This gives the protein CASSGGGAGLNQPQHF.

The CDR3 DNA reads as TGTGCCAGCAGCGGACTAAGGAGCGGGGGCCGTACTAGCACAGATACGCAGTATTTT. The encoded protein is CASSGLRSGGRTSTDTQYF. The gene calls are TRBV5-6 and TRBJ2-3; 8 bases agree with TRBD2. The CDR3 contains 19 residues. The V gene end was trimmed by 4 bases and the J gene end by 0 bases; junction bases not matched to a gene: 16. Germline loops: CDR1 SGHDT, CDR2 YYEEEE.

This chain joins TRBV5-1 and TRBJ2-1; tentatively, D is TRBD1 (6 bases). Germline V CDR1 and CDR2: SGHRS, YFSETQ. V dropped 0 bases and J dropped 0 bases, with 13 bases sitting between them. The CDR3 sequence is 17 residues long. Written as DNA, the CDR3 is TGCGCCAGCAGCTTGGCGAGTACAGGGAGCTCCTACAATGAGCAGTTCTTC. The encoded protein is CASSLASTGSSYNEQFF.

The rearrangement links TRBV14 to TRBJ1-5; the D gene is possibly TRBD1 (5 bases). Looked up from germline, CDR1 is SGHDN and CDR2 is FVKESK. Trimming pared 4 bases from V and 0 bases from J, leaving 19 bases between. This CDR3 region has 18 residues. The CDR3 loop is CASSLLGGSFDSNQPQHF. Here the CDR3 DNA reads TGTGCCAGCAGCCTCCTGGGGGGGTCCTTCGATAGCAATCAGCCCCAGCATTTT. Drawing the rest from reference TRBV14 and TRBJ1-5, the complete variable domain is EAGVTQFPSHSVIEKGQTVTLRCDPISGHDNLYWYRRVMGKEIKFLLHFVKESKQDESGMPNNRFLAERTGGTYSTLKVQPAELEDSGVYFCASSLLGGSFDSNQPQHFGDGTRLSIL.

V gene TRBV18 combines with J gene TRBJ2-7; D might be TRBD1 (6 bases). The V end was cut by 3 bases, the J end by 2 bases, with 11 bases between. Germline-derived CDR1 and CDR2 are KGHSH and LQKENI. The CDR3 has 14 amino acids. This chain's CDR3 is CASSPSQGTYEQYF. The CDR3 DNA follows: TGTGCCAGCTCACCTAGCCAGGGGACCTACGAGCAGTACTTC.

This clone was observed a handful of times. The DNA of the CDR3 is TGTGCCAGCAGCGTAGAAGAGTCTGCCATGAACACTGAAGCTTTCTTT. As protein: CASSVEESAMNTEAFF. The J gene is TRBJ1-1, the V gene TRBV9, with no clear D. V gave up 0 bases and J gave up 0 bases, with 12 bases separating them. The CDR3 covers 16 residues. Germline CDR1 and CDR2: SGDLS and YYNGEE.